The 12 T cell receptor beta chains in this list originate from one sample, sequenced in a study of PD-1 blockade in classical Hodgkin lymphoma. Documented time point: cycle 4 day 1 (C4D1), after around six weeks of nivolumab. Autologous stem cell transplantation was followed by relapse in every patient, and brentuximab vedotin exposure varied. TCRdb's copy holds only in-frame clones and misses some; the assay was immunoSEQ multiplex PCR. The sample includes 16,000 or so clones, under 90% of them seen just once. Sequences were derived from peripheral blood mononuclear cells (PBMCs), sampled before the fourth cycle of nivolumab. Receptors originate from a human donor with classical Hodgkin lymphoma.

The table lists this clone with a count of one. The V call is TRBV12-5, the J call TRBJ2-3, with 11 bases fitting TRBD2. Looked up from germline, CDR1 is LGHNT and CDR2 is FRNRAP. The CDR3 contains 19 residues. Trimming took 4 bases from V and 4 from J; bases not matched to a gene: 16. The CDR3 sequence is CASGSSTTLSGGGADTQYF. Written as DNA, the CDR3 is TGTGCTAGTGGTTCATCTACCACCCTTAGCGGGGGGGGCGCAGATACGCAGTATTTT.

The table lists this clone with a few counts. The chain carries TRBV10-3 and TRBJ2-7, with 8 bases aligning to TRBD2. The CDR3 contains 14 residues. Trimming cost V 8 bases and J 4 bases; bases outside gene matches: 10. The germline V gene encodes CDR1 ENHRY and CDR2 SYGVKD. CDR3 loop: CAIDPRPGGYEQYF. For the CDR3, the DNA is TGTGCCATCGATCCTCGTCCGGGGGGGTACGAGCAGTACTTC.

The chain links TRBV5-1 to TRBJ1-3, with D possibly TRBD1 on 5 matching bases. Trimming pared 0 bases from V and 0 bases from J, leaving 7 bases between. The V gene's germline CDR1 is SGHRS and CDR2 YFSETQ. The CDR3 totals 15 residues. CDR3 amino acids: CASSLGGISGNTIYF. CDR3 coding DNA: TGCGCCAGCAGCTTGGGGGGGATCTCTGGAAACACCATATATTTT.

The chain has TRBV9 and TRBJ2-1, with D tentatively TRBD1 (5 bases). Germline V gene sequence: CDR1 SGDLS, CDR2 YYNGEE. The V end lost 0 bases, the J end lost 8 bases, and 15 bases lay between the germline ends. The CDR3 extends over 15 amino acids. For the CDR3, the DNA is TGTGCCAGCAGCGTAGAATTGGGGCCGAGCGATGAGCAGTTCTTC. Protein: CASSVELGPSDEQFF.

The V call is TRBV5-1, the J call TRBJ2-5; D may match TRBD1 or TRBD2 (6 bases each). The CDR3 runs 16 residues. The V gene lost 1 base and the J gene lost 4 bases, with 17 bases spanning the gap. Germline CDR1 reads SGHRS; CDR2 reads YFSETQ. CDR3 loop: CASSLRGVSGGETQYF. The DNA of the CDR3 is TGCGCCAGCAGCTTGAGGGGGGTTAGCGGAGGAGAGACCCAGTACTTC.

V gene TRBV11-2 combines with J gene TRBJ2-1, with 9 bases that match TRBD2. Germline V gene lookup returns CDR1 SGHAT and CDR2 FQNNGV. This CDR3 is 16 amino acids long. V gave up 5 bases and J gave up 8 bases; unmatched junction bases: 13. CDR3 amino acids: CASSRHGRGGPDEQFF. In DNA form, the CDR3 reads TGTGCCAGCAGCCGACATGGGCGGGGGGGCCCAGATGAGCAGTTCTTC.

This clone was seen a handful of times. This chain connects TRBV6-5 to TRBJ1-2; no definite D call. Germline V gives CDR1 MNHEY, CDR2 SVGAGI. The CDR3 covers 15 residues. Trimming removed 5 bases from V and 1 base from J, with 14 bases in between. CDR3 DNA sequence: TGTGCCAGCAGTAAGGACGGCGGACGTAACTATGGCTACACCTTC. Its protein product is CASSKDGGRNYGYTF.

The chain combines TRBV7-9 with TRBJ1-2; D is possibly TRBD1 (5 bases). With 1 base removed from V and 0 bases from J, the gap between germline ends came to 15 bases. Germline loops: CDR1 SEHNR, CDR2 FQNEAQ (reference sequence). The CDR3 sequence is 17 residues long. Written as DNA, the CDR3 is TGTGCCAGCAGCTTAGGTGTAGGGGACCAAGCTAACTATGGCTACACCTTC. Residues: CASSLGVGDQANYGYTF.

The chain is built from TRBV2 and TRBJ2-1, with a tentative D call TRBD1 (6 bases). The CDR3 extends over 16 amino acids. Trimming left V 5 bases short and J 0 bases short, with 14 bases between. Germline CDR1 and CDR2: SNHLY and FYNNEI. CDR3 nucleotide sequence: TGTGCCAGCAGTACAGGGTCCCTCCACTCCTACAATGAGCAGTTCTTC. This translates into CASSTGSLHSYNEQFF.

The CDR3 is CASSLASGGSTDTQYF. DNA of the CDR3: TGCGCCAGCAGCTTGGCCTCCGGGGGTAGCACAGATACGCAGTATTTT. The V call is TRBV5-1, the J call TRBJ2-3; D possibly corresponds to TRBD2 (6 bases). In germline, CDR1 is SGHRS, CDR2 YFSETQ. Trimming stripped 0 bases from V and 0 bases from J, with 11 bases between. The CDR3 runs to 16 residues.

CDR3 sequence reads: CASQTSIGSNEQFF. Here the CDR3 DNA reads TGTGCCAGCCAGACTAGCATCGGATCGAATGAGCAGTTCTTC. The rearrangement joins TRBV2 to TRBJ2-1; 7 positions agree with TRBD2. Germline V gene data show CDR1 as SNHLY and CDR2 as FYNNEI. V lost 8 bases and J lost 7; bases outside the gene matches: 11. The CDR3 runs 14 residues. Combining the CDR3 with reference TRBV2 and TRBJ2-1 gives the whole variable domain EPEVTQTPSHQVTQMGQEVILRCVPISNHLYFYWYRQILGQKVEFLVSFYNNEISEKSEIFDDQFSVERPDGSNFTLKIRSTKLEDSAMYFCASQTSIGSNEQFFGPGTRLTVL.

The chain has TRBV7-2 and TRBJ2-3; 14 positions agree with TRBD2. V lost 3 bases, J lost 2 bases, and 4 bases stayed unmatched. The CDR3 runs 17 residues. CDR1 is SGHTA and CDR2 is FQGNSA in the germline V gene. The CDR3 sequence is CASSFRLAGGPTDTQYF. The CDR3 DNA sequence: TGTGCCAGCAGCTTTAGACTAGCGGGGGGGCCCACAGATACGCAGTATTTT.